This T cell receptor (beta chain) was obtained from a study of CD4 T cells in relation to SARS-CoV-2 and coronaviruses. Study background: Negative control cultures got HIV-1 Nef peptides or no peptide. Study-level results: This crossreactivity analysis covered spike protein alone, no other viral proteins.

This clone was counted a few times. Its matching antigen is unknown. The germline V gene encodes CDR1 SGHNT and CDR2 YYREEE (reference sequence). The CDR3 length is 14 residues. Trimming stripped 0 bases from V and 4 bases from J, with 8 bases between. Using immunoSEQ multiplex PCR, the repertoire was profiled, and TCRdb retains in-frame clones only, with some absent. The profile shows more than 20,000 clones, over 70% of them singletons. Unexposed donor CD4+ T cells date from about 2011-2018, before the COVID-19 pandemic. Isolation of CD4+ T cells took place after approximately 11 days in culture. Sequencing was done on a sample of CD4+ T cells from PBMCs, cultured in vitro. The clonotype was recovered from a human donor in good health. The J gene is TRBJ1-3, the V gene TRBV5-4, with D hard to call. CDR3 amino acids: CASSLVGSGNTIYF. The CDR3 DNA sequence: TGTGCCAGCAGCTTGGTGGGATCGGGAAACACCATATATTTT. The variable domain in full, with the rest retrieved from reference TRBV5-4 and TRBJ1-3, is ETGVTQSPTHLIKTRGQQVTLRCSSQSGHNTVSWYQQALGQGPQFIFQYYREEENGRGNFPPRFSGLQFPNYSSELNVNALELDDSALYLCASSLVGSGNTIYFGEGSWLTVV.